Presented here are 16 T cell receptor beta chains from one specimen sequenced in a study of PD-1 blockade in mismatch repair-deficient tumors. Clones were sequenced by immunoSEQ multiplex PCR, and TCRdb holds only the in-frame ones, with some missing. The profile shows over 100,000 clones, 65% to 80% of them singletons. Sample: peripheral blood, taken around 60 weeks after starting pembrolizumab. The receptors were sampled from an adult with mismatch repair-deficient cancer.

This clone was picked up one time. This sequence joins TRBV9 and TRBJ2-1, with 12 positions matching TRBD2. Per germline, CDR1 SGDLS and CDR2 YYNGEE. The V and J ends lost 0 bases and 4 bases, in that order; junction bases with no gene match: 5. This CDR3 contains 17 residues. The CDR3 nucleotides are TGTGCCAGCAGCGTAGCGGGAGGACTAGCGGGATACAATGAGCAGTTCTTC. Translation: CASSVAGGLAGYNEQFF.

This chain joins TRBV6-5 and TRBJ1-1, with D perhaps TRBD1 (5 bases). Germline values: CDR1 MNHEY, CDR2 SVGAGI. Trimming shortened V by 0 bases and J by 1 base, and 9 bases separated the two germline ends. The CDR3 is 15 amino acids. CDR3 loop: CASSYSRQGNTEAFF. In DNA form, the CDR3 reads TGTGCCAGCAGTTACTCGCGGCAGGGGAACACTGAAGCTTTCTTT.

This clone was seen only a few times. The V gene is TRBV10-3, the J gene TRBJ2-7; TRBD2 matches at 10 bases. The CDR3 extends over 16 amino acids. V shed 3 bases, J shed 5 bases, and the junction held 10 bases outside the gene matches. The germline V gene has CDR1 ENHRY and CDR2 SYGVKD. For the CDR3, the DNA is TGTGCCATCAGTGAACCTAGCGGGAGAGGTGGGAACGAGCAGTACTTC. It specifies CAISEPSGRGGNEQYF.

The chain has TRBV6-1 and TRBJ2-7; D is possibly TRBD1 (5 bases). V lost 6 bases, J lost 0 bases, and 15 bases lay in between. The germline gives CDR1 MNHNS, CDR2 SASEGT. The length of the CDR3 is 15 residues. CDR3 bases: TGTGCCAGCAGCCCCAGGGTCACCCTCTCCTACGAGCAGTACTTC. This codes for CASSPRVTLSYEQYF.

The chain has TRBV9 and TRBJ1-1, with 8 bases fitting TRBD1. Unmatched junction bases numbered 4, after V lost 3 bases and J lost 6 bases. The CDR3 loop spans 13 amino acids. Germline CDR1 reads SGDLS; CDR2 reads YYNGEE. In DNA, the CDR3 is TGTGCCAGCAGCGGGGACAGGTCGGCTGAAGCTTTCTTT. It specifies CASSGDRSAEAFF. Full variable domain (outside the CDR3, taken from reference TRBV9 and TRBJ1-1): DSGVTQTPKHLITATGQRVTLRCSPRSGDLSVYWYQQSLDQGLQFLIQYYNGEERAKGNILERFSAQQFPDLHSELNLSSLELGDSALYFCASSGDRSAEAFFGQGTRLTVV.

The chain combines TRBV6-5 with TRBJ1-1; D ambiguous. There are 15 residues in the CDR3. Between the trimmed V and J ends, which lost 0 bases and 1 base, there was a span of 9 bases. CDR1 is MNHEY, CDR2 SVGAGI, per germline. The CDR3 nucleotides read TGTGCCAGCAGTTACTCCGGGAGATCGAACACTGAAGCTTTCTTT. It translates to CASSYSGRSNTEAFF.

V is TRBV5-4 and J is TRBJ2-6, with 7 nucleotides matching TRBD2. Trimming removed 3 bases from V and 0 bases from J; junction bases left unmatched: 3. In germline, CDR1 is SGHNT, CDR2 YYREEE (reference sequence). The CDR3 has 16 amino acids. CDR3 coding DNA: TGTGCCAGCAGCTCGAGGACTAGCTCTGGGGCCAACGTCCTGACTTTC. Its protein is CASSSRTSSGANVLTF.

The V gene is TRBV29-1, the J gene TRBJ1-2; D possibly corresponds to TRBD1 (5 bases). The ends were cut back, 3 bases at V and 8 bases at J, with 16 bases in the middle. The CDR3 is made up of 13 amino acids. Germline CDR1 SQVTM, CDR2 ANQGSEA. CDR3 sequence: CSVDPGGGVGYTF. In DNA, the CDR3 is TGCAGCGTTGATCCCGGGGGTGGGGTCGGCTACACCTTC.

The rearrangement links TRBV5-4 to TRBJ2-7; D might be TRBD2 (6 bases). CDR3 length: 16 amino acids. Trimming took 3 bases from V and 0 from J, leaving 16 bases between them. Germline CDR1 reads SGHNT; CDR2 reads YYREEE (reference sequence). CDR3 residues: CASSSKAGQGSYEQYF. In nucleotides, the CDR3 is TGTGCCAGCAGCTCAAAAGCGGGCCAAGGCTCCTACGAGCAGTACTTC.

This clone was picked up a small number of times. DNA of the CDR3: TGTGCCTGGAGACAGGGCGAAAAACTGTTTTTT. This encodes CAWRQGEKLFF. The rearrangement joins TRBV30 to TRBJ1-4; D is possibly TRBD1 (6 bases). CDR3 length: 11 amino acids. Germline V gene data show CDR1 as GTSNPN and CDR2 as SVGIG (reference sequence). Trimming cost V 3 bases and J 8 bases, with 7 bases left between them. The variable domain in full, completed from reference TRBV30 and TRBJ1-4, reads SQTIHQWPATLVQPVGSPLSLECTVEGTSNPNLYWYRQAAGRGLQLLFYSVGIGQISSEVPQNLSASRPQDRQFILSSKKLLLSDSGFYLCAWRQGEKLFFGSGTQLSVL.

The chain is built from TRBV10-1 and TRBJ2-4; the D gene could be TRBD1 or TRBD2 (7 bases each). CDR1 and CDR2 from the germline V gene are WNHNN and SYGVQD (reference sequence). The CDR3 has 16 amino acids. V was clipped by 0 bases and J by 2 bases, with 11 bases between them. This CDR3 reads CASSESGGGSKNIQYF. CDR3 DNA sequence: TGCGCCAGCAGTGAGTCGGGAGGGGGCTCCAAAAACATTCAGTACTTC.

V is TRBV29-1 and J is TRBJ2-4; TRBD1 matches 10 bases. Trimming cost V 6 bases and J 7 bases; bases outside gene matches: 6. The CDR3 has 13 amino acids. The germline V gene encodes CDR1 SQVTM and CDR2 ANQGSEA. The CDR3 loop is CSVGGQGKNIQYF. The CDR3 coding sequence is TGCAGCGTGGGGGGACAGGGGAAGAACATTCAGTACTTC.

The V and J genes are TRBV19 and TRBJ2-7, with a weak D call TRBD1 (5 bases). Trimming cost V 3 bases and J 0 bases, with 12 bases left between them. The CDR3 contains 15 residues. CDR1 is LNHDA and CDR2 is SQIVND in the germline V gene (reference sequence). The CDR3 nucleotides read TGTGCCAGTAGTATTAGACAGTGGGGCTCCTACGAGCAGTACTTC. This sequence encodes CASSIRQWGSYEQYF.

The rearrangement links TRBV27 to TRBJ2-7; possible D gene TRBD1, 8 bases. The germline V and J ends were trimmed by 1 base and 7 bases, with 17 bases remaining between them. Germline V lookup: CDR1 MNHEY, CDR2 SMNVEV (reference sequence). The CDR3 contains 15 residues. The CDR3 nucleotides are TGTGCCAGCAGTTTATTCCTACAGGGGGGAGGGGAGCAGTACTTC. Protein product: CASSLFLQGGGEQYF.

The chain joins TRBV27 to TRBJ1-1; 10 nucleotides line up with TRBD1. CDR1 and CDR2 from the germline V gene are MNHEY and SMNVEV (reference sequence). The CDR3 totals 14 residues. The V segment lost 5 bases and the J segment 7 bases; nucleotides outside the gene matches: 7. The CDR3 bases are TGTGCCAGCAGTCGGGACAGGGGTGAGTATGAAGCTTTCTTT. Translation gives CASSRDRGEYEAFF.

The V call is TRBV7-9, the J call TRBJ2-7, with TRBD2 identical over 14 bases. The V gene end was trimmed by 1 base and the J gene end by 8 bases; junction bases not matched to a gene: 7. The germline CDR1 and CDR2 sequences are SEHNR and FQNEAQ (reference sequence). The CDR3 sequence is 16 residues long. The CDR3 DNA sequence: TGTGCCAGCAGCTTAGATGAGACTAGCGGGAGGGTTCAGCAGTACTTC. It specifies CASSLDETSGRVQQYF.